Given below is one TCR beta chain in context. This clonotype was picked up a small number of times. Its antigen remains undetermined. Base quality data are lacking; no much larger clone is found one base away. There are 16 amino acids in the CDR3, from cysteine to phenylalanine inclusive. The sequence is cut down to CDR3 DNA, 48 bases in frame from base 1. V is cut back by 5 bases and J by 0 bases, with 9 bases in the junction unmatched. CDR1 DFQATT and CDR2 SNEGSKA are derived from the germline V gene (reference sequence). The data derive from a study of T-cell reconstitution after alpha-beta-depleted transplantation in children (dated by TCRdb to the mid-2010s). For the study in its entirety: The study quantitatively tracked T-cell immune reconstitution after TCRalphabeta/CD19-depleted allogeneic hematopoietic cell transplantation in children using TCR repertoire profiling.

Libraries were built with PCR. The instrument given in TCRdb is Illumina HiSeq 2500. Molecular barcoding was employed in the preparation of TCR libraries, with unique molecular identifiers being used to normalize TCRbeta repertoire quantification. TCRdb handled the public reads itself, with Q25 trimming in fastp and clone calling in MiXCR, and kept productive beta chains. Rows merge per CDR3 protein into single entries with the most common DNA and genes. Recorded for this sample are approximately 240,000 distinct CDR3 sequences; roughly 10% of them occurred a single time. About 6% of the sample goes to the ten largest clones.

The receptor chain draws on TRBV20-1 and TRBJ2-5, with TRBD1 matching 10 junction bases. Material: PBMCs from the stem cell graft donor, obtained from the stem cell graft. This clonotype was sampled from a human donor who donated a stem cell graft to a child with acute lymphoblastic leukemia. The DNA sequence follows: TGCAGTGCTCCGGACCCGGGACAGGGGTACCAAGAGACCCAGTACTTC. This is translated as CSAPDPGQGYQETQYF.